The 20 T cell receptor beta chains below all came from one sample that was sequenced in a study of Graves' ophthalmopathy and Graves' hyperthyroidism. Scientists amplified the TCR beta CDR3 regions from RNA transcripts. HTBI primers primed a first-round RT-PCR, and a second-round multiplex PCR followed. TCRdb ran MiXCR on the multiplex PCR reads and lists one entry per CDR3 protein. Found here are some 360,000 distinct CDR3 sequences, about a sixth of them singletons; the top ten hold 2% to 3%. The sample taken for sequencing was peripheral blood. The origin of the receptors is an adult woman with stable Graves' hyperthyroidism.

This clonotype was detected once. The chain carries TRBV28 and TRBJ2-7, with TRBD1 matching 10 bases. Losses at the gene ends were 6 bases for V and 6 bases for J; bases not matched to a gene: 5. Germline CDR1 MDHEN, CDR2 SYDVKM. The CDR3 contains 13 residues. The CDR3 bases are TGTGCCAGCAGCCTGGGACAGGGGATCGAGCAGTACTTC. Protein sequence: CASSLGQGIEQYF.

The sample holds many counts of this clonotype. The chain employs TRBV28 and TRBJ2-7; either TRBD1 or TRBD2 may supply D (5 bases each). CDR1 is MDHEN and CDR2 is SYDVKM in the germline V gene. The V end was cut by 5 bases, the J end by 4 bases, with 21 bases between. The CDR3 is 16 residues long. As DNA, the CDR3 is TGTGCCAGCAGTCCACCTGAGATGGGGGAAGGTTACGAGCAGTACTTC. It yields the protein CASSPPEMGEGYEQYF.

This clonotype was observed many times. The chain couples TRBV7-3 to TRBJ2-7; 7 positions agree with TRBD2. The junction had 5 bases not matched to a gene; V was cut back by 5 bases and J by 1 base. The CDR3 totals 14 residues. Germline V gene lookup returns CDR1 SGHTA and CDR2 FQGTGA. In DNA, the CDR3 is TGTGCCAGCAGCCCCCGCGGGAGATCCTACGAGCAGTACTTC. This gives the protein CASSPRGRSYEQYF.

In its sample, this clonotype was seen many times. This chain connects TRBV7-3 to TRBJ2-7; D unclear. V dropped 2 bases and J dropped 0 bases, with 8 bases sitting between them. Germline values: CDR1 SGHTA, CDR2 FQGTGA. The length of the CDR3 is 14 residues. Here the CDR3 reads CASSLPFSSYEQYF. CDR3 nucleotide sequence: TGTGCCAGCAGCTTACCCTTTAGCTCCTACGAGCAGTACTTC. Based on the CDR3 plus reference TRBV7-3 and TRBJ2-7, the full variable domain is GAGVSQTPSNKVTEKGKYVELRCDPISGHTALYWYRQSLGQGPEFLIYFQGTGAADDSGLPNDRFFAVRPEGSVSTLKIQRTERGDSAVYLCASSLPFSSYEQYFGPGTRLTVT.

This clonotype was picked up many times. This chain connects TRBV11-1 to TRBJ2-7; the match to TRBD1 covers 9 bases. V trimming: 6 bases; J trimming: 6 bases; junction bases outside the gene matches: 15. Germline CDR1 and CDR2: SGHAT and FQDESV (reference sequence). The CDR3 length is 16 residues. CDR3 bases: TGTGCCAGCAGGTTAACCTCCGGGACAGGGTTTGCCGAGCAGTACTTC. Its translation is CASRLTSGTGFAEQYF.

In this sample, this clonotype turned up many times. The J gene is TRBJ1-2, the V gene TRBV7-2, with 8 bases identical to TRBD1. The trim removed 4 bases at V and 6 bases at J, leaving 4 bases unmatched. The CDR3 loop spans 13 amino acids. CDR1 is SGHTA, CDR2 FQGNSA, per germline. CDR3 residues: CASSSNRGNGYTF. Here the CDR3 DNA reads TGTGCCAGCAGCTCGAACAGGGGGAATGGCTACACCTTC.

The sample holds many counts of this clonotype. The chain links TRBV20-1 to TRBJ1-1; no clear D. V dropped 3 bases and J dropped 3 bases, with 17 bases sitting between them. CDR3 length: 15 amino acids. The germline V gene has CDR1 DFQATT and CDR2 SNEGSKA (reference sequence). In DNA, the CDR3 is TGCAGTGCTAGTCACCGACGCCTGCTGGACACTGAAGCTTTCTTT. Its protein is CSASHRRLLDTEAFF.

This clonotype showed up many times. V usage is TRBV4-3 and J usage is TRBJ2-7; 9 nucleotides agree with TRBD1. CDR1 is LGHNA and CDR2 is YSLEER in the germline V gene. V shed 4 bases and J 6 bases; nucleotides not matched to a gene: 13. CDR3 size: 16 residues. Here the CDR3 reads CASSPLLGTGFSEQYF. CDR3 sequence (DNA): TGCGCCAGCAGCCCCCTCTTAGGGACAGGGTTCAGCGAGCAGTACTTC.

This clonotype was counted ten times or more. The V call is TRBV7-3, the J call TRBJ2-7; 16 bases align to TRBD2. The junction had 8 bases not matched to a gene; V was cut back by 4 bases and J by 5 bases. CDR3 size: 17 residues. The germline V gene has CDR1 SGHTA and CDR2 FQGTGA. CDR3 coding DNA: TGTGCCAGCAGCTCCGGGACTAGCGGGAGGGCCGCGGACGAGCAGTACTTC. Its translation is CASSSGTSGRAADEQYF.

At least ten counts were recorded for this clonotype. The CDR3 loop reads CASSEDSGNTIYF. The CDR3 DNA follows: TGTGCCAGCAGTGAGGACTCTGGAAACACCATATATTTT. This chain connects TRBV25-1 to TRBJ1-3; no clear D gene. V dropped 3 bases and J dropped 0 bases, with 3 bases sitting between them. Germline loops: CDR1 MGHDK, CDR2 SYGVNS. This CDR3 spans 13 amino acids.

This clonotype was seen ten or more times. The chain joins TRBV28 to TRBJ1-1; D is unclear. Trimming removed 4 bases from V and 7 bases from J, with 22 bases in between. Germline V gene lookup returns CDR1 MDHEN and CDR2 SYDVKM. This CDR3 has 16 amino acids. The CDR3 loop is CASSWVWTARGSEAFF. The CDR3 nucleotides are TGTGCCAGCAGTTGGGTATGGACCGCGCGGGGTAGTGAAGCTTTCTTT. The entire variable domain, with the rest obtained from reference TRBV28 and TRBJ1-1, is as follows: DVKVTQSSRYLVKRTGEKVFLECVQDMDHENMFWYRQDPGLGLRLIYFSYDVKMKEKGDIPEGYSVSREKKERFSLILESASTNQTSMYLCASSWVWTARGSEAFFGQGTRLTVV.

This clonotype has at least ten counts. In nucleotides, the CDR3 is TGTGCCAGCAGCCCAGAACAGGGTATTTCCTACGAGCAGTACTTC. This encodes CASSPEQGISYEQYF. The chain links TRBV6-2 or TRBV6-3 to TRBJ2-7, with a weak D call TRBD1 (6 bases). Trimming removed 6 bases from V and 1 base from J, with 16 bases in between. The CDR3 is made up of 15 amino acids. Germline CDR1 is MNHEY and CDR2 is SVGEGT.

The chain is built from TRBV12-3 or TRBV12-4 and TRBJ2-5, with 8 bases that match TRBD1. With V trimmed by 5 bases and J by 4 bases, 6 bases remained unmatched. The CDR3 covers 14 residues. The CDR3 loop reads CASSGGTGAETQYF. CDR3 bases: TGTGCCAGCAGTGGAGGGACAGGCGCAGAGACCCAGTACTTC.

This clonotype occurred many times. The CDR3 spells CAISPSGPSIHQPQHF. The CDR3, as DNA: TGTGCCATCAGTCCTTCGGGGCCGAGTATCCATCAGCCCCAGCATTTT. The V call is TRBV10-3, the J call TRBJ1-5; possible D gene TRBD1, 5 bases. The CDR3 has 16 residues. Looked up from germline, CDR1 is ENHRY and CDR2 is SYGVKD. V shed 5 bases and J shed 5 bases, with 19 bases lying between them.

This clonotype was recorded at least ten times. The gene calls are TRBV12-3 or TRBV12-4 and TRBJ2-7; 10 bases fit TRBD2. Unmatched junction bases numbered 7, after V lost 5 bases and J lost 3 bases. The CDR3 length is 15 residues. CDR3 amino acids: CASSPVSSGSYEQYF. For the CDR3, the DNA is TGTGCCAGCAGTCCCGTCTCTAGCGGGAGCTACGAGCAGTACTTC.

This clonotype showed up many times. The chain combines TRBV20-1 with TRBJ2-5; 7 positions agree with TRBD1. CDR3 length: 15 residues. With V trimmed by 3 bases and J by 1 base, 8 bases remained unmatched. CDR1 and CDR2 (germline): DFQATT, SNEGSKA (reference sequence). The chain's CDR3 is CSASSFSGGQETQYF. In DNA, the CDR3 is TGCAGTGCTAGTTCCTTTTCAGGGGGCCAAGAGACCCAGTACTTC.

J is TRBJ2-2 and V is TRBV4-1, with D uncertain. Germline-derived CDR1 and CDR2 are MGHRA and YSYEKL. The germline V and J ends were trimmed by 4 bases and 1 base, with 13 bases remaining between them. The CDR3 is made up of 16 amino acids. CDR3 loop: CASSRPKRQNTGELFF. The CDR3 DNA reads as TGCGCCAGCAGCCGGCCCAAGCGCCAGAACACCGGGGAGCTGTTTTTT.

This chain links TRBV7-3 with TRBJ2-2; 7 bases match TRBD1. In germline, CDR1 is SGHTA, CDR2 FQGTGA. The CDR3 is 14 residues long. With V trimmed by 5 bases and J by 6 bases, 6 bases remained unmatched. The CDR3 region is CASSLRQGSGELFF. The CDR3 region has the DNA TGTGCCAGCAGCCTACGACAGGGATCCGGGGAGCTGTTTTTT. Complete variable domain (other parts from reference TRBV7-3 and TRBJ2-2): GAGVSQTPSNKVTEKGKYVELRCDPISGHTALYWYRQSLGQGPEFLIYFQGTGAADDSGLPNDRFFAVRPEGSVSTLKIQRTERGDSAVYLCASSLRQGSGELFFGEGSRLTVL.

In regard to this clonotype: This CDR3 fails to terminate in the conserved phenylalanine or tryptophan, so it likely reflects a read error. The V and J genes are TRBV28 and TRBJ2-2; the match to TRBD1 covers 12 bases. J was trimmed by 2 bases and V by 6 bases; bases with no gene match: 4. Germline CDR1 MDHEN, CDR2 SYDVKM. The CDR3 spans 16 residues. The CDR3 loop is CASRTGTGGNTGELFL. CDR3 nucleotide sequence: TGTGCCAGCAGAACCGGGACAGGGGGCAACACCGGGGAGCTGTTTTTG.

This clonotype occurred a few times. This chain connects TRBV29-1 to TRBJ2-1; D is tentatively TRBD1 or TRBD2 (5 bases each). CDR1 and CDR2 from the germline V gene are SQVTM and ANQGSEA. The CDR3 covers 17 residues. Trimming removed 2 bases at V and 0 bases at J, with 17 bases between. In DNA, the CDR3 is TGCAGCGTTGAAACGGGACGCGGTGATTACTCCTACAATGAGCAGTTCTTC. Translating it yields CSVETGRGDYSYNEQFF.